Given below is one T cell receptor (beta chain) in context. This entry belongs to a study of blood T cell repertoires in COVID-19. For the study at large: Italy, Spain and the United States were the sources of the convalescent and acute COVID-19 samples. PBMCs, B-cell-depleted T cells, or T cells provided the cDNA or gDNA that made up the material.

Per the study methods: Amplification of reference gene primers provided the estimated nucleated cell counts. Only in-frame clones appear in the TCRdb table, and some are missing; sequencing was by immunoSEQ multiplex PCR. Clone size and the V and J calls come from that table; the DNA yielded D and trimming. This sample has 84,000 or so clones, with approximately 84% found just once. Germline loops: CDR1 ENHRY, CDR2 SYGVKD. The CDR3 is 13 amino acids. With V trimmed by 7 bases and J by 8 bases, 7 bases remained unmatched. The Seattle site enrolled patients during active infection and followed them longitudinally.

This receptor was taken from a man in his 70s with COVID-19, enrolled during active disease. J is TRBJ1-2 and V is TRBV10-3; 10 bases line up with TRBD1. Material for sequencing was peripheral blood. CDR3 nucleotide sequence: TGTGCCATCAATCCCGGGACAGGGGAAGGCTACACCTTC. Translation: CAINPGTGEGYTF.